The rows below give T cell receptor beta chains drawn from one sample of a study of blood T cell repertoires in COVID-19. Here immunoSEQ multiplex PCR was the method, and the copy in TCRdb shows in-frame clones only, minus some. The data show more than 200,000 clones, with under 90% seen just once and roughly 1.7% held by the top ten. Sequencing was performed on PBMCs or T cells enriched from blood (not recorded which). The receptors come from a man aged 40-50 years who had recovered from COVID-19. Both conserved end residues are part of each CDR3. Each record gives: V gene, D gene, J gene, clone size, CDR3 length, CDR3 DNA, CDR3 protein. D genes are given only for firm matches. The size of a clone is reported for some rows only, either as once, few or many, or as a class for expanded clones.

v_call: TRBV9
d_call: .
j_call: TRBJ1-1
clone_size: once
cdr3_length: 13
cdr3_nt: TGTGCCAGCATGTACCGGGAAAACACTGAAGCTTTCTTT
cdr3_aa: CASMYRENTEAFF

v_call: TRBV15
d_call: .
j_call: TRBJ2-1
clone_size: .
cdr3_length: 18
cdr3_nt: TGTGCCACCAGCAGAGTCTCGAGTGGCGGGATAGAGGGAAATGAGCAGTTCTTC
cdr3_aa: CATSRVSSGGIEGNEQFF

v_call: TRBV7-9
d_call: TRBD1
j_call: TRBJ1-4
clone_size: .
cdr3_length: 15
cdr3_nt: TGTGCCAGCAGCTCCGGACAGGGCCTATTGGAAAAACTGTTTTTT
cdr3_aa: CASSSGQGLLEKLFF

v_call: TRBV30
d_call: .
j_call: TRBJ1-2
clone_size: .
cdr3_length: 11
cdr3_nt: TGTGCCTGGAGTCTCAACTATGGCTACACCTTC
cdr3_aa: CAWSLNYGYTF

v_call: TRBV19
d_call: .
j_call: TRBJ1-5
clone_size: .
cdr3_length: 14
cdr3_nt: TGTGCCAGTAGTCCAGGGGCTAGCAATCAGCCCCAGCATTTT
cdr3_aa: CASSPGASNQPQHF

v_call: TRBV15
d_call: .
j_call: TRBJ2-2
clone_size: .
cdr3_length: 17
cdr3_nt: TGTGCCACCAGCGACGAGAGGGGGGGCTTGGGAACCGGGGAGCTGTTTTTT
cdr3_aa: CATSDERGGLGTGELFF

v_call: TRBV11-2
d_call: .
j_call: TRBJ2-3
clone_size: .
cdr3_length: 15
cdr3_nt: TGTGCCAGCAGCTTAAGCCTGGCGGTGACCTATACGCAGTATTTT
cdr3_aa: CASSLSLAVTYTQYF

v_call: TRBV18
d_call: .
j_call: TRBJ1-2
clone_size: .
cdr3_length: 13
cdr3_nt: TGTGCCAGCTCACCGGTGACAGGAGATGGCTACACCTTC
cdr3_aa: CASSPVTGDGYTF

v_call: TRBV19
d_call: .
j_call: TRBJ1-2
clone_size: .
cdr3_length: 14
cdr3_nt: TGTGCCAGTAGTATGACGGCAGTCAGGGGTGGCTACACCTTC
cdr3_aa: CASSMTAVRGGYTF

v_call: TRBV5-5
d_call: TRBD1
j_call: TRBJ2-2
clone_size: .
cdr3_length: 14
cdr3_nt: TGTGCCAGCAGCCGACAGGGGGGCACCGGGGAGCTGTTTTTT
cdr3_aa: CASSRQGGTGELFF

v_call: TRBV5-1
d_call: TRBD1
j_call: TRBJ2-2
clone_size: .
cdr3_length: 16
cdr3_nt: TGCGCCAGCAGCCCCCGCGACAGGGTAAAAGCCGGGGAGCTGTTTTTT
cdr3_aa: CASSPRDRVKAGELFF

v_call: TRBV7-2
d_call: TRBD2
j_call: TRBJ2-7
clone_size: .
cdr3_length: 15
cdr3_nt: TGTGCCAGCAGCCCCAGCGGGGGGGCCTCCTACGAGCAGTACTTC
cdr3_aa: CASSPSGGASYEQYF

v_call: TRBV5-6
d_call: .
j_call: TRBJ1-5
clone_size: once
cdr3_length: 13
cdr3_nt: TGTGCCAGCAGCTTGGGTAGTTCCCAGCCCCAGCATTTT
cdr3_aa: CASSLGSSQPQHF

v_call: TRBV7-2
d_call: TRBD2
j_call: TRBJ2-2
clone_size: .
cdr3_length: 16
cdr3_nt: TGTGCCAGCAGCTTAGAACTAGCGGCGAACACCGGGGAGCTGTTTTTT
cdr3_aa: CASSLELAANTGELFF

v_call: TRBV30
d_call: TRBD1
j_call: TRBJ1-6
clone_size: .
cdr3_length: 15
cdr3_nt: TGTGCCTGGATGGGGTGGGGACAGGGGATTTCACCCCTCCACTTT
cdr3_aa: CAWMGWGQGISPLHF

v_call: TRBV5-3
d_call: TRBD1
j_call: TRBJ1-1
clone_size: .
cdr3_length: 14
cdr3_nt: TGTGCCAGAAGCATGGGACAGGGGAACACTGAAGCTTTCTTT
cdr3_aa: CARSMGQGNTEAFF

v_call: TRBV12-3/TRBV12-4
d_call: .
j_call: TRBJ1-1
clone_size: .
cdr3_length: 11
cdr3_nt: TGTGCCAGCTCCCTGTCCACTGAAGCTTTCTTT
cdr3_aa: CASSLSTEAFF

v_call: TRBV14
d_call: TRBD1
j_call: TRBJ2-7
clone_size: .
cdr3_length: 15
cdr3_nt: TGTGCCAGCAGCCGTTGGGACAGTGGGTCCTACGAGCAGTACTTC
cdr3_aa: CASSRWDSGSYEQYF

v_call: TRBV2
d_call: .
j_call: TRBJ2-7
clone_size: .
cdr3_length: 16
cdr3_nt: TGTGCCAGCAGTGAAGCTGGGGAGGTCCTCACCTACGAGCAGTACTTC
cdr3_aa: CASSEAGEVLTYEQYF

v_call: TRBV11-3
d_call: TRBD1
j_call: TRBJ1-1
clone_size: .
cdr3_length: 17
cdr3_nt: TGTGCCAGCAGCTCGGGACAGGGGGCGCGGGAAGGCACTGAAGCTTTCTTT
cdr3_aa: CASSSGQGAREGTEAFF

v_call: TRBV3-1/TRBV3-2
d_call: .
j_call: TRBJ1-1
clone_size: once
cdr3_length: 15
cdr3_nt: TGTGCCAGCAGCCAAGACCTCAGCGGGCGGTCTGAAGCTTTCTTT
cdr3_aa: CASSQDLSGRSEAFF

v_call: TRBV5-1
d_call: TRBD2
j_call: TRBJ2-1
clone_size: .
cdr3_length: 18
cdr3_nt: TGCGCCAGCAGCCACCCGGGACTAGCGGGGTCAACATACAATGAGCAGTTCTTC
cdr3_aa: CASSHPGLAGSTYNEQFF

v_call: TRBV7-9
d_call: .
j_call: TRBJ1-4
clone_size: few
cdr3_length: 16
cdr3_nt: TGTGCCAGCAGCCCGCGCACCGGGACTGGGAATGAAAAACTGTTTTTT
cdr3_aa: CASSPRTGTGNEKLFF

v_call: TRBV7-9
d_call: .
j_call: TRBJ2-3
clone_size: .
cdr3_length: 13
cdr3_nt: TGTGCCAGCAGCTTAGAAGGGGTAGATACGCAGTATTTT
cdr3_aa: CASSLEGVDTQYF

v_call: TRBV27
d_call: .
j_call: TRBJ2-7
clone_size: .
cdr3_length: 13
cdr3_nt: TGTGCCAGCAGTTTGGACCGGGGATACGAGCAGTACTTC
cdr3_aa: CASSLDRGYEQYF

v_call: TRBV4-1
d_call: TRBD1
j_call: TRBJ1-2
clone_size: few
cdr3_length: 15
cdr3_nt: TGCGCCAGCAGCCATGGACAGGGGGAGGACTATGGCTACACCTTC
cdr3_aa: CASSHGQGEDYGYTF

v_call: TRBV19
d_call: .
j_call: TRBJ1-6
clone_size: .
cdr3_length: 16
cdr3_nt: TGTGCCAGTAGTATGACGGGGATCACCTATAATTCACCCCTCCACTTT
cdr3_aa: CASSMTGITYNSPLHF

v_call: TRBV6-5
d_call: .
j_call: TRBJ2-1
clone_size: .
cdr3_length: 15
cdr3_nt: TGTGCCAGCAGTTACTCGATTAACTCCCCCAATGAGCAGTTCTTC
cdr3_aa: CASSYSINSPNEQFF

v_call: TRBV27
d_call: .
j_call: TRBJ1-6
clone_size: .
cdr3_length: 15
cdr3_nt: TGTGCCAGCAGTTTACTAACTCGGGGGGATTCACCCCTCCACTTT
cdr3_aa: CASSLLTRGDSPLHF